This T cell receptor (beta chain) derives from a study of blood T cell repertoires in COVID-19. Measured with immunoSEQ multiplex PCR; TCRdb has only the in-frame clones, and not every one. The table lists 130,000 or so clones, around nine tenths of them singletons. This clone was detected only a few times. Seattle cases were enrolled at active infection and followed longitudinally. The CDR3 totals 16 residues. V shed 1 base and J 1 base; nucleotides not matched to a gene: 2. Germline V gene data show CDR1 as MGHRA and CDR2 as YSYEKL. The chain combines TRBV4-1 with TRBJ2-7; the match to TRBD2 covers 12 bases. This TCR came from a woman between 70 and 85 years old with COVID-19, enrolled during active disease. The source material was peripheral blood. The CDR3 DNA is TGCGCCAGCAGCCAAGCCGGGACTAGCGGGTCCTACGAGCAGTACTTC. Protein product: CASSQAGTSGSYEQYF.